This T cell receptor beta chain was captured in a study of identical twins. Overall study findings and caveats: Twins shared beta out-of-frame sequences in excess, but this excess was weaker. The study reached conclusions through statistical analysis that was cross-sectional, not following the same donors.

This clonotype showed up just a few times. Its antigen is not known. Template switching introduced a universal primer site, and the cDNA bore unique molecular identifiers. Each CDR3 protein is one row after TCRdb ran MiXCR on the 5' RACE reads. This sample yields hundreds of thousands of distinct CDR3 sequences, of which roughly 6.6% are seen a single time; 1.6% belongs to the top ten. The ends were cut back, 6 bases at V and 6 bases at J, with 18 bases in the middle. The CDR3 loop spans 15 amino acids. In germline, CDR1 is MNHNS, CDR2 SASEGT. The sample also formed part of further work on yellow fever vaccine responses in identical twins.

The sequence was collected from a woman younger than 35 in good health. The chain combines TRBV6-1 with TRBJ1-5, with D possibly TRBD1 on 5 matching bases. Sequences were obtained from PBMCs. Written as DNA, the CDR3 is TGTGCCAGCAGCGCTGGACCGCGGGGCTTTCAGCCCCAGCATTTT. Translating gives CASSAGPRGFQPQHF.